The clone carrying this TCR beta chain was detected only once. Its antigen is unknown. This specimen belongs to a study of T cell responses to AZD1222 COVID-19 vaccine. Study summary: Pooled in the analysis were second doses at about 4 or about 12 weeks. Regarding the study as a whole: Nearly half of spike-specific TCRs reportedly go after variant regions that carry no mutations. The number of AZD1222 recipients seropositive at baseline was only five or six. Sampling captured repertoires only after the peak T cell response.

Here immunoSEQ multiplex PCR was the method, and the copy in TCRdb shows in-frame clones only, minus some. This repertoire shows about 100,000 clones, about 82% found once; its top ten account for about 1.5%. With 8 bases removed from V and 7 bases from J, the gap between germline ends came to 18 bases. Germline V gene lookup returns CDR1 MDHEN and CDR2 SYDVKM. The CDR3 spans 14 residues. Sample: peripheral blood, taken on day 0 of AZD1222 vaccination. The chain combines TRBV28 with TRBJ2-1, with a weak D call TRBD2 (6 bases). This clonotype was obtained from an adult in good health. CDR3 sequence: CASEVGGRLNEQFF. In DNA, the CDR3 is TGTGCCAGCGAAGTAGGAGGGAGGTTAAATGAGCAGTTCTTC.